This TCR beta chain is drawn from a study of radiation and T cells in renal cell carcinoma. Documented treatment: treatment-naive control, cytoreductive nephrectomy. Libraries were prepared by immunoSEQ multiplex PCR; TCRdb keeps only in-frame clonotypes and omits some of them. The table has 8,000 to 8,500 clones, about 61% seen once; the top ten hold around 20%. This clone was seen a few times. What it binds is unknown. The study, taken as a whole, reports: Dominant CDR3 motifs were more common in irradiated tumors than controls.

J lost 6 bases, V lost 3 bases, and 7 bases had no gene match. Germline-derived CDR1 and CDR2 are ENHRY and SYGVKD. CDR3 length equals 16 residues. This clonotype was sampled from a man aged 55 to 70 with renal cell carcinoma. The chain combines TRBV10-3 with TRBJ2-1; 11 nucleotides match TRBD2. Material: tumor tissue, obtained from a patient whose treatment was nephrectomy without radiotherapy. The chain's CDR3 is CAISEELAGVGNEQFF. CDR3 sequence (DNA): TGTGCCATCAGTGAAGAACTAGCGGGAGTGGGCAATGAGCAGTTCTTC.